The present T cell receptor beta chain was sequenced within a study of blood T cell repertoires in COVID-19. Looked up from germline, CDR1 is GTSNPN and CDR2 is SVGIG (reference sequence). Trimming removed 2 bases at V and 6 bases at J, with 10 bases between. CDR3 length: 12 amino acids. TCRdb's copy holds only in-frame clones and misses some; the assay was immunoSEQ multiplex PCR. The sample consists of 100,000 to 150,000 clones, over 55% of them appearing once. The source material was peripheral blood. This sequence was found in a woman between 65 and 79 years old with acute or convalescent COVID-19. J is TRBJ1-1 and V is TRBV30, with TRBD1 as a possible D gene (6 bases). CDR3: CAWSPGAAEAFF. The CDR3 DNA reads as TGTGCCTGGAGTCCAGGGGCGGCTGAAGCTTTCTTT.